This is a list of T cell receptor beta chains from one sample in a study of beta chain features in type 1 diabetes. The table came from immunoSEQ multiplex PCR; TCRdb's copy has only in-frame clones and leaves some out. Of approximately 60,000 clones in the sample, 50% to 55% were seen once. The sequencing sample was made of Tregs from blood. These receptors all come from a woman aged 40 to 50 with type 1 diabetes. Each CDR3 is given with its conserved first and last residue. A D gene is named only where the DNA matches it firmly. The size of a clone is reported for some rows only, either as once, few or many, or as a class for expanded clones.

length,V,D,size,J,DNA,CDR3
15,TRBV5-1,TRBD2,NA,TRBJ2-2,TGCGCCAGCACTGAGCGGGAGGGCCAAAGCGGGGAGCTGTTTTTT,CASTEREGQSGELFF
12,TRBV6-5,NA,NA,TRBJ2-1,TGTGCCAGCAGGGAACAGGGATACGAGCAGTTCTTC,CASREQGYEQFF
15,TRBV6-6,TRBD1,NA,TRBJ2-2,TGTGCCAGCACCCGAGGACAGGGGGGCACCGGGGAGCTGTTTTTT,CASTRGQGGTGELFF
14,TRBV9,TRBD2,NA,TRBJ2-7,TGTGCCAGCAGCGTACTAGCGGGTTCCTACGAGCAGTACTTC,CASSVLAGSYEQYF
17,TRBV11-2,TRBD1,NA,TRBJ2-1,TGTGCCAGCAGCTTGAGGTGGAGCAGGGGGAGCGTGGGGGAGCAGTTCTTC,CASSLRWSRGSVGEQFF
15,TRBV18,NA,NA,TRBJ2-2,TGTGCCAGCTCGGCAAGGACAGAGAACACCGGGGAGCTGTTTTTT,CASSARTENTGELFF
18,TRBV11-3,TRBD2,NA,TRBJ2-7,TGTGCCAGCAGCTTGCTTGGACTAGCGGGAGTGGTATTCTACGAGCAGTACTTC,CASSLLGLAGVVFYEQYF
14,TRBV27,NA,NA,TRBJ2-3,TGTGCCAGCAGACTCCGTCCCGGGACAAATACGCAGTATTTT,CASRLRPGTNTQYF
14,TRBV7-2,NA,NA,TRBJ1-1,TGTGCCAGCAGCAACCAGGGGATTAACACTGAAGCTTTCTTT,CASSNQGINTEAFF
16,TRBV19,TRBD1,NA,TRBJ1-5,TGTGCCAGTAGTCCGACAGGGGACATGGGCAATCAGCCCCAGCATTTT,CASSPTGDMGNQPQHF
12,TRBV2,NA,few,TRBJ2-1,TGTGCCAGCAGTGAAAGGGGGGGACCCTTGTTCTTC,CASSERGGPLFF
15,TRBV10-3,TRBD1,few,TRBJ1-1,TGTGCCATCAGTGAGTCGCGGACAGGGTTGGCTGAAGCTTTCTTT,CAISESRTGLAEAFF
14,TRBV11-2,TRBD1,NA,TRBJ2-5,TGTGCCAGCAGCTTATGGACAGGGGAAGAGACCCAGTACTTC,CASSLWTGEETQYF
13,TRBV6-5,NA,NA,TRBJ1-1,TGTGCCAGCAGTCGGCAGGGAGGGACTGAAGCTTTCTTT,CASSRQGGTEAFF
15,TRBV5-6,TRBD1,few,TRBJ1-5,TGTGCCAGCAGCTCTGGGACAGGGAGCAATCAGCCCCAGCATTTT,CASSSGTGSNQPQHF
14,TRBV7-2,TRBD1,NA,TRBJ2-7,TGTGCCAGCAGTCAACAGGGGGTCTCCTACGAGCAGTACTTC,CASSQQGVSYEQYF
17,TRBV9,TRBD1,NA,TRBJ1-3,TGTGCCAGCAGCGAATACTCTTATACAGGGGTCGGAAACACCATATATTTT,CASSEYSYTGVGNTIYF
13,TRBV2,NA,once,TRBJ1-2,TGTGCCAGCAGTTTTACGGCGGGCTATGGCTACACCTTC,CASSFTAGYGYTF
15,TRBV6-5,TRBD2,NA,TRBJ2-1,TGTGCCACTCTACCGGGACTAGCGGGAGTCGGGGAGCAGTTCTTC,CATLPGLAGVGEQFF
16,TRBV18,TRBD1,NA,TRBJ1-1,TGTGCCAGCTCACCAACGCGGGGACAGGGGGGCACTGAAGCTTTCTTT,CASSPTRGQGGTEAFF
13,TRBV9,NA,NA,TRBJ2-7,TGTGCCAGCAGCGTAGGCCCAGGGGACGAGCAGTACTTC,CASSVGPGDEQYF
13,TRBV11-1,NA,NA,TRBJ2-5,TGTGCCAGCAGCTTTGGAGTTCAAGAGACCCAGTACTTC,CASSFGVQETQYF
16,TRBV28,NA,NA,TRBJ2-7,TGTGCCAGCAGTTTGCCCCAGGGGGCGGGGGGGCCCGAGCAGTACTTC,CASSLPQGAGGPEQYF
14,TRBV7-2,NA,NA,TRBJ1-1,TGTGCCAGCAGCCCTGGAGGGTGGAACACTGAAGCTTTCTTT,CASSPGGWNTEAFF
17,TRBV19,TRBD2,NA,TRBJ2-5,TGTGCCAGTAGTATCCGGACTAGCGGGAGGCGCCAAGAGACCCAGTACTTC,CASSIRTSGRRQETQYF
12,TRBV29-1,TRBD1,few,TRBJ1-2,TGCAGCGTGGGGGGACAGGGGTTTGGCTACACCTTC,CSVGGQGFGYTF
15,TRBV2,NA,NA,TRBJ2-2,TGTGCCAGCAGTGCACAAGACTACGCCACCGGGGAGCTGTTTTTT,CASSAQDYATGELFF
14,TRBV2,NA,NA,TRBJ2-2,TGTGCCAGCAGACTCGCGGGGAACACCGGGGAGCTGTTTTTT,CASRLAGNTGELFF
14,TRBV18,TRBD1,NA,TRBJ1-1,TGTGCCAGCTCCCCCCAGGGGGGTAACACTGAAGCTTTCTTT,CASSPQGGNTEAFF
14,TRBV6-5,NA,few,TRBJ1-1,TGTGCCAGCACCCAAACGGGACAGAACACTGAAGCTTTCTTT,CASTQTGQNTEAFF
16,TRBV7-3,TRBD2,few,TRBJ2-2,TGTGCCAGCAGCCCGCAGGCGGGGGTCAACACCGGGGAGCTGTTTTTT,CASSPQAGVNTGELFF
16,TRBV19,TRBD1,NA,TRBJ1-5,TGTGCCAGTAGCCGACTTCGACAGGGGGCGACGCAGCCCCAGCATTTT,CASSRLRQGATQPQHF
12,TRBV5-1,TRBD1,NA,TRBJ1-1,TGCGCCAGCAGCCCCAGGGGGAGTGAAGCTTTCTTT,CASSPRGSEAFF
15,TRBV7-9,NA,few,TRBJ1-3,TGTGCCAGCAGCGATGGACTCACCTCTGGAAACACCATATATTTT,CASSDGLTSGNTIYF
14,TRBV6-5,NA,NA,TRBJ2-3,TGTGCCAGCAGTTACGTCCCAGTCGGGGATACGCAGTATTTT,CASSYVPVGDTQYF
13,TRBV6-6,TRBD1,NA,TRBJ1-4,TGTGCCAGCAGCCGACAGGGGGGAGAAAAACTGTTTTTT,CASSRQGGEKLFF
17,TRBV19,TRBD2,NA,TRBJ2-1,TGTGCCACTGCCCAGCCGGGACTAGCGGGAGCCTACAATGAGCAGTTCTTC,CATAQPGLAGAYNEQFF
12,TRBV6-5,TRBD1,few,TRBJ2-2,TGTGCCACCATGACAGGGTCCGGGGAGCTGTTTTTT,CATMTGSGELFF
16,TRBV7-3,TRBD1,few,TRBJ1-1,TGTGCCAGCAGCTTAAGAGGGCAGGGGGCATTTACTGAAGCTTTCTTT,CASSLRGQGAFTEAFF
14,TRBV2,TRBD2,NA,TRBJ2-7,TGTGCCAGCAGTGAAGACGGGAGGTTGGCCGAGCAGTACTTC,CASSEDGRLAEQYF
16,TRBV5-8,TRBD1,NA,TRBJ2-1,TGTGCCAGCAGCTTGGTTGGCCAGGGGGCGTACAATGAGCAGTTCTTC,CASSLVGQGAYNEQFF
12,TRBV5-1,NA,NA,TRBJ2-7,TGCGCCAGCAGCTTGACTAGCCGCGAGCAGTACTTC,CASSLTSREQYF
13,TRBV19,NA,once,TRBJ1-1,TGTGCCAGTAGTATGAACAGGAACACTGAAGCTTTCTTT,CASSMNRNTEAFF
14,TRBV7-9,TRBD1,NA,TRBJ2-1,TGTGCCAGCAGCCTACAGGGGGCGGAAAATGAGCAGTTCTTC,CASSLQGAENEQFF
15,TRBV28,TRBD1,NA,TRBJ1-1,TGTGCCAGCAGGCGTCCGGGACAGGGATTGACTGAAGCTTTCTTT,CASRRPGQGLTEAFF
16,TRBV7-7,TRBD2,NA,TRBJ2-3,TGTGCTAGCAGCCCCGCTAGCGGGCTTGCCCGGGGGACGCAGTATTTT,CASSPASGLARGTQYF
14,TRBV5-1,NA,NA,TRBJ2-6,TGCGCCAGCAGCTTGGATCTTGGGGCCAACGTCCTGACTTTC,CASSLDLGANVLTF
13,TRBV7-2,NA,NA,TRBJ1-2,TGTGCCAGCAGCTTAACGGTGGACTATGGCTACACCTTC,CASSLTVDYGYTF